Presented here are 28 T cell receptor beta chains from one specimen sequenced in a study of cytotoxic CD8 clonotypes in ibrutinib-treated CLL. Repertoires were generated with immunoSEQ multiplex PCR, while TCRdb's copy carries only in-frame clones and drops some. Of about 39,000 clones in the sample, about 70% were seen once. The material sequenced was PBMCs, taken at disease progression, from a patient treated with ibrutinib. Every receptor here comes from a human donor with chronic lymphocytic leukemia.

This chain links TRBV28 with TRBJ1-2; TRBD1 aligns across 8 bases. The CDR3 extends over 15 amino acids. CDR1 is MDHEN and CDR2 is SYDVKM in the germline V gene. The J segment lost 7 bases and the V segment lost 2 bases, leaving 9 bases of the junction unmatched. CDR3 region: CASSLGAQGVGGYTF. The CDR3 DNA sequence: TGTGCCAGCAGTTTAGGGGCACAGGGGGTAGGTGGCTACACCTTC.

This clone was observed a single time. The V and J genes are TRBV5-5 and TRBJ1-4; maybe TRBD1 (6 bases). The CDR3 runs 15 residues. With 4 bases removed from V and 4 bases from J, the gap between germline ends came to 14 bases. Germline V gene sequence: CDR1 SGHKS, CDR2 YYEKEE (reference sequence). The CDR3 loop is CASSSTGQFNEKLFF. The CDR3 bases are TGTGCCAGCAGCAGTACCGGACAGTTTAATGAAAAACTGTTTTTT.

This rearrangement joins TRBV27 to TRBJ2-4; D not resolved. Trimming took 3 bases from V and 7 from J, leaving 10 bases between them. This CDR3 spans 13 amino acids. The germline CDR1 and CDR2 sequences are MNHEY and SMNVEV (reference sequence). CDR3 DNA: TGTGCCAGCAGTTTGGGCCTCCGGAACATTCAGTACTTC. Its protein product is CASSLGLRNIQYF.

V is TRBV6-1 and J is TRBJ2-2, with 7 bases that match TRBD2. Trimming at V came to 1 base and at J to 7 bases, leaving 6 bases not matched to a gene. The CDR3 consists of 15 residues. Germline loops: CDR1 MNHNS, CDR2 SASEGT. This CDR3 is CASSEDGRRVGELFF. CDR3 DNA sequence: TGTGCCAGCAGTGAAGACGGGAGGCGTGTCGGGGAGCTGTTTTTT.

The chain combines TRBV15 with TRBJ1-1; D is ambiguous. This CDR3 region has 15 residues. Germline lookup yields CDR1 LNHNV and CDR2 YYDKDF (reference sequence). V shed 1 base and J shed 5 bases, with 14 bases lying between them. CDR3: CATSRVAALMTEAFF. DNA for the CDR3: TGTGCCACCAGCAGAGTGGCAGCCCTCATGACTGAAGCTTTCTTT. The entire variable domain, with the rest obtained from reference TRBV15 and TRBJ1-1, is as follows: DAMVIQNPRYQVTQFGKPVTLSCSQTLNHNVMYWYQQKSSQAPKLLFHYYDKDFNNEADTPDNFQSRRPNTSFCFLDIRSPGLGDTAMYLCATSRVAALMTEAFFGQGTRLTVV.

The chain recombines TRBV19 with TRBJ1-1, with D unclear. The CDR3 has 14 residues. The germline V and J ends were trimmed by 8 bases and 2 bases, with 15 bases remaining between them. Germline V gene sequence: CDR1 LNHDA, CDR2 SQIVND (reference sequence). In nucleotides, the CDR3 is TGTGCCAGTCTCCCCGTTAGGGATAACACTGAAGCTTTCTTT. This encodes CASLPVRDNTEAFF.

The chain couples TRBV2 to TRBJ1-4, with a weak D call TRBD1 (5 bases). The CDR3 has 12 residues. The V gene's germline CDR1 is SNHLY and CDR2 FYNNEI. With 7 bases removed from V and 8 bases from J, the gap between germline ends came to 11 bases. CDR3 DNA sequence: TGTGCCAGCATGGGAAGGGACGAAAAACTGTTTTTT. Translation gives CASMGRDEKLFF.

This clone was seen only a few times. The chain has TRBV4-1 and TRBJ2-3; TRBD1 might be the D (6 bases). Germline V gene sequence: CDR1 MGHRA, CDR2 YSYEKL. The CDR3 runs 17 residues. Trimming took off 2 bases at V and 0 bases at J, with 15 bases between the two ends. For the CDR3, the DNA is TGCGCCAGCAGCCAATACCGGGACACGCTAAGCACAGATACGCAGTATTTT. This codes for CASSQYRDTLSTDTQYF.

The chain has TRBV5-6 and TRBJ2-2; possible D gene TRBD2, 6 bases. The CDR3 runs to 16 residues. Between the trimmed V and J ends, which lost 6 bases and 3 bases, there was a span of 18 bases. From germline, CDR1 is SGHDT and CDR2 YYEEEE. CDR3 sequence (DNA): TGTGCCAGCACCCTTCTGGCGGGAAGGTACACCGGGGAGCTGTTTTTT. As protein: CASTLLAGRYTGELFF. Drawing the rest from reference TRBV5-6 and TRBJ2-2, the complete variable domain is DAGVTQSPTHLIKTRGQQVTLRCSPKSGHDTVSWYQQALGQGPQFIFQYYEEEERQRGNFPDRFSGHQFPNYSSELNVNALLLGDSALYLCASTLLAGRYTGELFFGEGSRLTVL.

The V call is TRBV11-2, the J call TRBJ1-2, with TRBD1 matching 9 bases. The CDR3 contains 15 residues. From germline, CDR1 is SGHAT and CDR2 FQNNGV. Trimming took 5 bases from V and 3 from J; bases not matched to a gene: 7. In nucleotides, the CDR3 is TGTGCCAGCAGCCCGGGACAGGGTGGCTACTATGGCTACACCTTC. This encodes CASSPGQGGYYGYTF.

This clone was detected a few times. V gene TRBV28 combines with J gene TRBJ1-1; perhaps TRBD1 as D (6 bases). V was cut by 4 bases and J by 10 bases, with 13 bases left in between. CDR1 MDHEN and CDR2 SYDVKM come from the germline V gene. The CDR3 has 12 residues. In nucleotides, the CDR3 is TGTGCCAGCAGTTACCGGGACACAGGAGCTTTCTTT. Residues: CASSYRDTGAFF.

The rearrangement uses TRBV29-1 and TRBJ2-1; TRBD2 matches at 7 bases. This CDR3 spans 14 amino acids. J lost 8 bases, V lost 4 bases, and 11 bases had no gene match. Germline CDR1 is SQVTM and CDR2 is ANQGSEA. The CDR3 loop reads CSVVREGPGDEQFF. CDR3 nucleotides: TGCAGCGTTGTAAGGGAGGGGCCAGGCGATGAGCAGTTCTTC.

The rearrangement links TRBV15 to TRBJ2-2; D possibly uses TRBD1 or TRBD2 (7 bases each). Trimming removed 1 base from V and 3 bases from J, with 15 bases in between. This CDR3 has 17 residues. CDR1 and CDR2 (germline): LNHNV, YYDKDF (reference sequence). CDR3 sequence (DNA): TGTGCCACCAGCAGAGCACCCCCAGGGGGGGACACCGGGGAGCTGTTTTTT. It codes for CATSRAPPGGDTGELFF.

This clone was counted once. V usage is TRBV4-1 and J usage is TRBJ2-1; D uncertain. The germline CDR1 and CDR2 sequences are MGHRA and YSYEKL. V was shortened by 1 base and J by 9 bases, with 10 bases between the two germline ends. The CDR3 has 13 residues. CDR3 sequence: CASSQVAAFEQFF. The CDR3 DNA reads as TGCGCCAGCAGCCAAGTGGCTGCCTTTGAGCAGTTCTTC.

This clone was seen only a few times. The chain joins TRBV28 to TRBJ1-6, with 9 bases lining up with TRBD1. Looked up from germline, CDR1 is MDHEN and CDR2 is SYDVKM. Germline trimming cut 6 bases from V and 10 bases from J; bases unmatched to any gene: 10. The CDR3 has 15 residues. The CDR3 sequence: CASRARDREKSPLHF. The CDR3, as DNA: TGTGCCAGCAGAGCACGGGACAGGGAAAAATCACCCCTCCACTTT.

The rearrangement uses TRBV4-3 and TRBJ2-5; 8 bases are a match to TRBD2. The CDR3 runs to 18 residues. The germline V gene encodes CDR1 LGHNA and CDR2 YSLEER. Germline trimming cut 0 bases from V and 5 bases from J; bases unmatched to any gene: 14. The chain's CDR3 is CASSQERASGRFSETQYF. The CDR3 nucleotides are TGCGCCAGCAGCCAAGAAAGGGCAAGCGGGAGATTTTCGGAGACCCAGTACTTC.

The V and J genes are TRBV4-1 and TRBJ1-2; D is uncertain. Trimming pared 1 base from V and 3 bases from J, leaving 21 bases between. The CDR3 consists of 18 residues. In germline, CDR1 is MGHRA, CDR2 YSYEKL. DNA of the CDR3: TGCGCCAGCAGCCAAGGGCCCGGCCAATCCGGGATGCACTATGGCTACACCTTC. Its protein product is CASSQGPGQSGMHYGYTF.

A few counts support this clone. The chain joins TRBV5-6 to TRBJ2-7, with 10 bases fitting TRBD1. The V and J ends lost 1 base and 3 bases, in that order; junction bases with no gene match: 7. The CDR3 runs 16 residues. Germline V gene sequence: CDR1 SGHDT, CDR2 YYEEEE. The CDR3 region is CASSLRLTGGFYEQYF. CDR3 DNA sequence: TGTGCCAGCAGCTTGCGCCTGACAGGGGGCTTCTACGAGCAGTACTTC.

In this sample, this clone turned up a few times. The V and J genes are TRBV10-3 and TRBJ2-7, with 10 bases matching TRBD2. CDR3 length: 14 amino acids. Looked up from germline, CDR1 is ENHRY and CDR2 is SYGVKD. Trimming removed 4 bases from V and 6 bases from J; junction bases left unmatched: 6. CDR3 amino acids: CAISGLAGVSEQYF. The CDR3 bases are TGTGCCATCAGTGGTCTAGCGGGAGTGAGCGAGCAGTACTTC.

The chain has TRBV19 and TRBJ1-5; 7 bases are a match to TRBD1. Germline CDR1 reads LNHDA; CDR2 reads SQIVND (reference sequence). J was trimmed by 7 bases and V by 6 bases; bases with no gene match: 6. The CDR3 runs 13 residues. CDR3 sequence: CASSQGVGQPQHF. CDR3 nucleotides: TGTGCCAGTAGCCAGGGGGTAGGGCAGCCCCAGCATTTT.

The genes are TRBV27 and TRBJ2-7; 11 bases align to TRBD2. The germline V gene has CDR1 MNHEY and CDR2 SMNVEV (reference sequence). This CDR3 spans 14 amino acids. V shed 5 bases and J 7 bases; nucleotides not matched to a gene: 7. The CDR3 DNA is TGTGCCAGCAGTCCAGGGGCTAGCGGGAGGGAGCAGTACTTC. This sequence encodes CASSPGASGREQYF.

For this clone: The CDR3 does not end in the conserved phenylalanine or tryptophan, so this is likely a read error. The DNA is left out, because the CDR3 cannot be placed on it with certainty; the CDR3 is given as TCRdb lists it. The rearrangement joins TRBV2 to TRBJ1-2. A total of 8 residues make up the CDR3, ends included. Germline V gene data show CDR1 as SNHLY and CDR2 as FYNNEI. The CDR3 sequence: CASSEAPS.

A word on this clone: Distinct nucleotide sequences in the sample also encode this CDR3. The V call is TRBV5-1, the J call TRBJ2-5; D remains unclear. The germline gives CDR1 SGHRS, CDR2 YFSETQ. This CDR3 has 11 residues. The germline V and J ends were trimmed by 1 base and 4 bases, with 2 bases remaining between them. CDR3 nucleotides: TGCGCCAGCAGCTTGTTAGAGACCCAGTACTTC. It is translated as CASSLLETQYF.

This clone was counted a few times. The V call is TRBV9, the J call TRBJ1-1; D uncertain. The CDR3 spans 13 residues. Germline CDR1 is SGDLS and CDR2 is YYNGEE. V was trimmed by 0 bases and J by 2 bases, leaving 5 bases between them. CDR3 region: CASSVGDNTEAFF. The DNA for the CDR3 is TGTGCCAGCAGCGTAGGAGATAACACTGAAGCTTTCTTT.

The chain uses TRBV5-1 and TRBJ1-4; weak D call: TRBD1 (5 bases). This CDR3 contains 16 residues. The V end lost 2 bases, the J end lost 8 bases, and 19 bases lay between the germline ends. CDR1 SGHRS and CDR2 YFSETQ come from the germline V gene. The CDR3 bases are TGCGCCAGCAGCTTCGGGGGGAGTCTCGTCGGAGAAAAACTGTTTTTT. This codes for CASSFGGSLVGEKLFF.

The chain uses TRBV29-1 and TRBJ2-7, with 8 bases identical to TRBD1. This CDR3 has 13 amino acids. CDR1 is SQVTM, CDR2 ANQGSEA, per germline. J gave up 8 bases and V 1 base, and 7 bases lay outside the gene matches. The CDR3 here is CSVEGTGSPQQYF. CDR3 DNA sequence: TGCAGCGTTGAAGGGACAGGGAGTCCACAGCAGTACTTC.

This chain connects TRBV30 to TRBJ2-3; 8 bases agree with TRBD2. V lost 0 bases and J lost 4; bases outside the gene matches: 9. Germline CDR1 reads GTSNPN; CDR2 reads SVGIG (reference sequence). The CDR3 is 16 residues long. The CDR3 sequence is CAWSVGWREAPDTQYF. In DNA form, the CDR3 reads TGTGCCTGGAGTGTAGGCTGGCGGGAGGCCCCAGATACGCAGTATTTT. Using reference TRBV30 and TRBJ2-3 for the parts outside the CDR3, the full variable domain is SQTIHQWPATLVQPVGSPLSLECTVEGTSNPNLYWYRQAAGRGLQLLFYSVGIGQISSEVPQNLSASRPQDRQFILSSKKLLLSDSGFYLCAWSVGWREAPDTQYFGPGTRLTVL.

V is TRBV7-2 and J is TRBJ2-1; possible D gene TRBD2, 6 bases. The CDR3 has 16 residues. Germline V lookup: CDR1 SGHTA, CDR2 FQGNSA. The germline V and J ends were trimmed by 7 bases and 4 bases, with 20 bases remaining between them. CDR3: CASNRQLGEEYNEQFF. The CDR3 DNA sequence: TGTGCCAGCAACCGACAACTAGGGGAGGAATACAATGAGCAGTTCTTC.